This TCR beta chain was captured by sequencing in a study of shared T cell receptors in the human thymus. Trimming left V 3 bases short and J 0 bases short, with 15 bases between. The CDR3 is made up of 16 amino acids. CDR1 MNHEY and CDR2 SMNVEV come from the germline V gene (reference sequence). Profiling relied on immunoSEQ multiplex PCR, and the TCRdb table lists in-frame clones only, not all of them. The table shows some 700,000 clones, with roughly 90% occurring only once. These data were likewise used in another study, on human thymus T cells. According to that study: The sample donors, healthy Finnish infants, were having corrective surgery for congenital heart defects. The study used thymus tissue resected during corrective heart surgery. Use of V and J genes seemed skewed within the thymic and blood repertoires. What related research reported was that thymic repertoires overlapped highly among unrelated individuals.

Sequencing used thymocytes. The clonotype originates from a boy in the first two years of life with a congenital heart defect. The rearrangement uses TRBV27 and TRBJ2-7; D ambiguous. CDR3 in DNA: TGTGCCAGCAGTTTTGGCCGCAGATCCGACTCCTACGAGCAGTACTTC. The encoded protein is CASSFGRRSDSYEQYF.